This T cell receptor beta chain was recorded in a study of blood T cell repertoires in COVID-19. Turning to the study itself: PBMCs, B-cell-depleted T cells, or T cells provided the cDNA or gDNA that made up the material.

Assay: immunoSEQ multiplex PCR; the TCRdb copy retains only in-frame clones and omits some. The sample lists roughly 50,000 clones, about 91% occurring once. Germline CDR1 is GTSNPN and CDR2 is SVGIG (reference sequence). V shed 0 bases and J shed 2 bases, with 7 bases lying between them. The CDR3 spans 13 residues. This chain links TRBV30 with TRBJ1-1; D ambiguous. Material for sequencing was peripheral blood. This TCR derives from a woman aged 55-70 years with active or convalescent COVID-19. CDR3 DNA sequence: TGTGCCTGGAGTGTATGGAGAAACACTGAAGCTTTCTTT. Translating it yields CAWSVWRNTEAFF.